This T cell receptor beta chain emerged from a study of response to subunit inactivated influenza vaccine. With regard to this clonotype: The antigen is unknown.

Whole-study findings and limits: The authors suggested that every seasonal influenza vaccination recruits few new T cells.

TCRdb called the RT-PCR reads again in MiXCR, with one record for every CDR3 protein. The sample yields approximately 700,000 distinct CDR3 sequences, over 11% seen once. The material was PBMCs from blood, obtained approximately 15 days before vaccination. This TCR was recovered from a man over 45 who received an inactivated influenza vaccine.

The CDR3 nucleotides read TGCGCCAGCAGCTTGTCGGTCCAAACCGGGGAGCTGTTTTTT. Its translation is CASSLSVQTGELFF. The J gene is TRBJ2-2, the V gene TRBV5-1; D remains ambiguous. Between the trimmed V and J ends, which lost 1 base and 5 bases, there was a span of 9 bases. The CDR3 totals 14 residues. Germline CDR1 is SGHRS and CDR2 is YFSETQ.